The subject of this entry is one TCR beta chain. TCRdb ran MiXCR on the 5' RACE reads and lists one entry per CDR3 protein. Of about 900,000 distinct CDR3 sequences listed, roughly an eighth were seen once; the top ten hold around 1.6%. The V end was cut by 1 base, the J end by 1 base, with 9 bases between. The germline V gene encodes CDR1 MGHDK and CDR2 SYGVNS. The CDR3 runs 15 residues. This entry comes from a study of identical twins. Separately, the same data were catalogued under a study of yellow fever vaccine responses in identical twins.

Sequencing was carried out using PBMCs. The clonotype comes from a woman between 18 and 29 years old in good health. V gene TRBV25-1 combines with J gene TRBJ2-3; D might be TRBD2 (6 bases). This CDR3 reads CASSEWRDGTDTQYF. CDR3 coding DNA: TGTGCCAGCAGTGAATGGCGGGATGGCACAGATACGCAGTATTTT. The variable domain in full, completed from reference TRBV25-1 and TRBJ2-3, reads EADIYQTPRYLVIGTGKKITLECSQTMGHDKMYWYQQDPGMELHLIHYSYGVNSTEKGDLSSESTVSRIRTEHFPLTLESARPSHTSQYLCASSEWRDGTDTQYFGPGTRLTVL.